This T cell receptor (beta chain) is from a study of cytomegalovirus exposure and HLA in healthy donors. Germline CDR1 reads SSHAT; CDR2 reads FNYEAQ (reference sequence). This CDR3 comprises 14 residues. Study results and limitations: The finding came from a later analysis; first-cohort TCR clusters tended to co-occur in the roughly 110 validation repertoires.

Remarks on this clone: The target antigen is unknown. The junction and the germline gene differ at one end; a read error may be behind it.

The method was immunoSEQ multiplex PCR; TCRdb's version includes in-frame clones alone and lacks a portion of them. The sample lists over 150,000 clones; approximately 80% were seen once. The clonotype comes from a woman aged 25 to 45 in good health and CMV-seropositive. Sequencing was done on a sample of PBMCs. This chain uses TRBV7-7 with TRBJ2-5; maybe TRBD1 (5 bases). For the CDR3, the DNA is TGTGCTAGCAGTCCGGTACAGGTCCAAGAGACCCAGTACTTC. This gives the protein CASSPVQVQETQYF.